The 15 T cell receptor beta chains reported below all come from one sample, sequenced in a study of shared clonotypes between healthy human individuals. TCRdb's copy holds only in-frame clones and misses some; the assay was immunoSEQ multiplex PCR. Of 2,100,000 or so clones in the sample, 90% to 96% were seen once. Sequenced material: naive CD4+ T cells sorted from blood. This sample's subset: CD45RA+ positively selected. The receptors originated from a man in his late teens or twenties in good health.

This chain connects TRBV2 to TRBJ1-6; unclear D gene. CDR3 length: 15 residues. Per the germline V gene, CDR1 is SNHLY and CDR2 is FYNNEI. V lost 3 bases and J 7 bases, leaving 13 bases between the germline ends. The CDR3: CASSDRPTKNSPLHF. The CDR3 region has the DNA TGTGCCAGCAGTGATCGGCCGACTAAGAATTCACCCCTCCACTTT. The variable domain in full, completed from reference TRBV2 and TRBJ1-6, reads EPEVTQTPSHQVTQMGQEVILRCVPISNHLYFYWYRQILGQKVEFLVSFYNNEISEKSEIFDDQFSVERPDGSNFTLKIRSTKLEDSAMYFCASSDRPTKNSPLHFGNGTRLTVT.

Note on this clone: This specimen includes other DNA sequences encoding the same CDR3. The V and J genes are TRBV7-9 and TRBJ2-7; D is uncertain. V was trimmed by 3 bases and J by 3 bases, leaving 3 bases between them. This CDR3 is 11 amino acids long. Germline CDR1 reads SEHNR; CDR2 reads FQNEAQ (reference sequence). CDR3 residues: CASSLFYEQYF. The CDR3 region has the DNA TGTGCCAGCAGCTTGTTCTACGAGCAGTACTTC.

The chain is built from TRBV25-1 and TRBJ1-5, with 8 bases matching TRBD1. The germline CDR1 and CDR2 sequences are MGHDK and SYGVNS. The CDR3 extends over 15 amino acids. V trimming: 5 bases; J trimming: 6 bases; junction bases outside the gene matches: 9. This chain's CDR3 is CASSNSDRDSQPQHF. The CDR3 DNA reads TGTGCCAGCAGTAACTCGGACAGGGACTCTCAGCCCCAGCATTTT.

This chain links TRBV11-3 with TRBJ2-7, with no clear D. Trimming cost V 3 bases and J 0 bases, with 6 bases left between them. Germline assignment: CDR1 SGHNT and CDR2 YENEEA. The CDR3 is 13 residues long. Here the CDR3 DNA reads TGTGCCAGCAGCTTTCAGTTCTCCTACGAGCAGTACTTC. Residues: CASSFQFSYEQYF.

The chain couples TRBV29-1 to TRBJ2-2; perhaps D is TRBD1 or TRBD2 (5 bases each). Deletions cut 7 bases from V and 1 base from J, with 13 bases between. Germline V lookup: CDR1 SQVTM, CDR2 ANQGSEA. The CDR3 is 14 residues long. The CDR3 DNA follows: TGCAGCGCGACGGGGCTAAAGAACACCGGGGAGCTGTTTTTT. Its protein is CSATGLKNTGELFF.

V and J are TRBV5-4 and TRBJ2-7, with D perhaps TRBD1 or TRBD2 (5 bases each). The V end lost 0 bases, the J end lost 2 bases, and 12 bases lay between the germline ends. CDR1 SGHNT and CDR2 YYREEE come from the germline V gene (reference sequence). The CDR3 length is 15 residues. The CDR3 DNA reads as TGTGCCAGCAGCTTGGGTGGGGGTAACACCTACGAGCAGTACTTC. Its translation is CASSLGGGNTYEQYF.

The chain links TRBV5-1 to TRBJ2-7; possible D gene TRBD2, 6 bases. This CDR3 comprises 13 residues. The V end lost 5 bases, the J end lost 5 bases, and 14 bases lay between the germline ends. CDR1 is SGHRS and CDR2 is YFSETQ in the germline V gene. This chain's CDR3 is CASSDPPGDEQYF. The CDR3 coding sequence is TGCGCCAGCAGTGATCCCCCGGGAGACGAGCAGTACTTC.

The V call is TRBV2, the J call TRBJ2-2; D unclear. CDR1 and CDR2 (germline): SNHLY, FYNNEI. The CDR3 is made up of 13 amino acids. Trimming took 4 bases from V and 6 from J, leaving 9 bases between them. The CDR3 DNA is TGTGCCAGCAGTGGGCCCCCGCCCGGGGAGCTGTTTTTT. Encoded protein: CASSGPPPGELFF.

This sequence joins TRBV19 and TRBJ2-3, with 9 bases matching TRBD1. The germline CDR1 and CDR2 sequences are LNHDA and SQIVND (reference sequence). Trimming removed 2 bases from V and 4 bases from J; junction bases left unmatched: 4. CDR3 size: 15 residues. CDR3 sequence: CASSIKGQGSDTQYF. The CDR3 DNA is TGTGCCAGTAGTATAAAGGGACAGGGATCAGATACGCAGTATTTT.

V and J are TRBV7-3 and TRBJ2-4, with D perhaps matching TRBD1 or TRBD2 (6 bases each). This CDR3 has 20 residues. Deletions cut 2 bases from V and 6 bases from J, with 29 bases between. CDR1 and CDR2 (germline): SGHTA, FQGTGA. CDR3 residues: CASSLLRLLWGAWPLNIQYF. Written as DNA, the CDR3 is TGTGCCAGCAGCTTACTTCGTCTTCTCTGGGGGGCCTGGCCATTAAACATTCAGTACTTC.

The table lists this clone with a count of one. The chain joins TRBV6-1 to TRBJ2-7; 7 bases are shared with TRBD1. J lost 5 bases, V lost 1 base, and 8 bases had no gene match. CDR3 length equals 15 residues. CDR1 is MNHNS, CDR2 SASEGT, per germline. The CDR3 DNA reads as TGTGCCAGCAGTGAAGTGGCAGGGGGAAAGGACGAGCAGTACTTC. Its protein product is CASSEVAGGKDEQYF.

This chain uses TRBV5-1 with TRBJ1-1; D is uncertain. The V and J ends lost 0 bases and 7 bases respectively, with 13 bases between them. CDR1 is SGHRS and CDR2 is YFSETQ in the germline V gene. The CDR3 spans 14 residues. The CDR3 sequence: CASSLGGQTYEAFF. In DNA form, the CDR3 reads TGCGCCAGCAGCTTGGGCGGCCAGACGTATGAAGCTTTCTTT.

This chain connects TRBV7-2 to TRBJ2-1, with 7 bases matching TRBD2. Germline lookup yields CDR1 SGHTA and CDR2 FQGNSA. The CDR3 is 12 residues long. The ends lost 5 bases at V and 6 bases at J; junction bases unmatched: 1. CDR3 in amino acids: CASSPSGNEQFF. CDR3 sequence (DNA): TGTGCCAGCAGCCCTAGCGGCAATGAGCAGTTCTTC. The full variable domain, completed using reference TRBV7-2 and TRBJ2-1, is GAGVSQSPSNKVTEKGKDVELRCDPISGHTALYWYRQSLGQGLEFLIYFQGNSAPDKSGLPSDRFSAERTGGSVSTLTIQRTQQEDSAVYLCASSPSGNEQFFGPGTRLTVL.

This clone was picked up one time. The chain joins TRBV5-1 to TRBJ2-7; D perhaps matches TRBD1 (5 bases). This CDR3 has 15 residues. CDR1 and CDR2 from the germline V gene are SGHRS and YFSETQ. Trimming pared 4 bases from V and 3 bases from J, leaving 17 bases between. For the CDR3, the DNA is TGCGCCAGCAGCCCATTTCAAGGGGCCGACTACGAGCAGTACTTC. Translation: CASSPFQGADYEQYF.

V is TRBV2 and J is TRBJ2-1; weak D call: TRBD2 (7 bases). The V and J ends lost 3 bases and 7 bases respectively, with 16 bases between them. In germline, CDR1 is SNHLY, CDR2 FYNNEI. The CDR3 covers 15 residues. Written as DNA, the CDR3 is TGTGCCAGCAGTGATTGGGCGGGGGCACCGAATGAGCAGTTCTTC. It encodes CASSDWAGAPNEQFF.